The clone carrying this TCR beta chain was seen more than once but under ten times. Antigen: not known. Template switching (which added a universal primer site) was used, and cDNA carried unique molecular identifiers. One entry per CDR3 protein results from TCRdb running MiXCR on the 5' RACE reads. The table includes roughly 710,000 distinct CDR3 sequences, around 5.7% detected once. These data originate in a study of identical twins. Study results and caveats: Memory repertoires showed no such pattern, whereas abundant cord blood beta clonotypes carried fewer insertions. Rather than following the same donors, the conclusions depended on cross-sectional statistical analysis.

Every one of the donors was a healthy Caucasian. The CDR3 is made up of 13 amino acids. Germline V gene lookup returns CDR1 MDHEN and CDR2 SYDVKM. The V and J ends lost 8 bases and 5 bases respectively, with 12 bases between them. Specimen: naive T cells sorted from blood. The chain employs TRBV28 and TRBJ2-2; either TRBD1 or TRBD2 may fit D (6 bases each). The clonotype comes from a man between 18 and 29 years old in good health. CDR3 amino acids: CASARGLTGELFF. Written as DNA, the CDR3 is TGTGCCAGCGCCCGGGGGCTAACCGGGGAGCTGTTTTTT.